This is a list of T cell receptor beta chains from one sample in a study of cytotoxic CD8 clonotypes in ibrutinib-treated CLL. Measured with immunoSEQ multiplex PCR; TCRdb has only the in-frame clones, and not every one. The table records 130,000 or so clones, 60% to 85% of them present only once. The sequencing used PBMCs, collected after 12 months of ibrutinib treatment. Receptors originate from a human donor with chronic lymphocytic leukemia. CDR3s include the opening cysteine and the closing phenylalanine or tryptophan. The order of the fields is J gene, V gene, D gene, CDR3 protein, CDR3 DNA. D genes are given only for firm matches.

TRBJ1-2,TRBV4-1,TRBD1,CASSQDLRPTGNGYTF,TGCGCCAGCAGCCAAGATCTGCGGCCGACAGGGAATGGCTACACCTTC
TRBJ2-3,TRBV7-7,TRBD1,CASSPGTGGTDTQYF,TGTGCTAGCAGCCCCGGAACAGGGGGCACAGATACGCAGTATTTT
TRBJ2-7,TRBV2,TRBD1,CASNGRDSDYEQYF,TGTGCCAGCAACGGCCGGGACAGCGACTACGAGCAGTACTTC
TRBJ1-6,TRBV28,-,CASSLAAASNSPLHF,TGTGCCAGCAGTTTAGCTGCGGCGAGCAATTCACCCCTCCACTTT
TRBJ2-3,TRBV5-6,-,CASSLGVGDTQYF,TGTGCCAGCAGCTTGGGGGTGGGAGATACGCAGTATTTT
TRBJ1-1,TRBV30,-,CAWRDRTLMNTEAFF,TGTGCCTGGAGAGACAGGACCCTTATGAACACTGAAGCTTTCTTT
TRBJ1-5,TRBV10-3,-,CATRDGSRNQPQHF,TGTGCCACTCGAGATGGGTCAAGGAATCAGCCCCAGCATTTT
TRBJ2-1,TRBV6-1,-,CASSEALQAAGPYNEQFF,TGTGCCAGCAGTGAAGCGCTTCAGGCGGCCGGCCCCTACAATGAGCAGTTCTTC
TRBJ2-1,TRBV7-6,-,CASSLSPSAGLPYNEQFF,TGTGCCAGCAGCTTATCTCCTTCCGCGGGATTACCCTACAATGAGCAGTTCTTC
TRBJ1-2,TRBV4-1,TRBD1,CASSQSVQGAVGYTF,TGCGCCAGCAGCCAATCGGTACAGGGGGCTGTTGGCTACACCTTC
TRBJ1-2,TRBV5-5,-,CASSLRGIYGYTF,TGTGCCAGCAGCTTGAGGGGGATCTATGGCTACACCTTC